This T cell receptor beta chain is drawn from a study of post-analysis software for immune sequencing data. General observations from the study: Samples from a shared batch, those prepared together, strongly co-clustered by F measure. The five TRBV segments detected at higher frequency in patients than in controls included TRBV5-6, TRBV5-1 and TRBV20-1. Compared against controls, patients with multiple sclerosis displayed significantly lower normalized Chao1 diversity.

Built from TCR beta cDNA, the libraries had unique molecular identifiers in them. From the PCR reads, TCRdb called clonotypes with MiXCR, one entry per CDR3 protein. The top ten clones hold around 3.2% of a sample with about 200,000 distinct CDR3 sequences, approximately 29% of them seen once. In its sample, this clonotype was seen many times. Its antigen is currently unknown. Germline V CDR1 and CDR2: SNHLY, FYNNEI. V shed 7 bases, J shed 5 bases, and the junction held 7 bases outside the gene matches. This CDR3 region has 14 residues. The sequenced material came from blood. V and J are TRBV2 and TRBJ2-1, with 8 nucleotides matching TRBD2. The receptor was derived from a girl younger than 18 with multiple sclerosis. CDR3 nucleotides: TGTGCCAGCACGCTTAGCGGGGCGAACAATGAGCAGTTCTTC. Residues: CASTLSGANNEQFF.